This TCR beta chain was recorded in a study of shared clonotypes between healthy human individuals (dated by TCRdb to 2019 to 2021). Background for the entire study: A couple of women and three men aged 18 to 49 years were included in the cohort. For each donor, CD4 naive and CD4 memory were each run on three plates, CD8 naive on two plates, and CD8 memory on one plate. The study deeply sequenced blood TCR repertoires of five healthy adults to estimate repertoire size and the extent of clonotype sharing between individuals. To increase sequencing depth and limit assay-specific biases, TCR repertoire library preparation and sequencing were carried out by different laboratories using diverse techniques. Each donor's leukapheresis produced roughly between roughly 0.85 and 10 billion PBMCs.

On the study overall, not on this receptor specifically: Estimated clonotype richness was generally larger for naive than for memory subsets. Sampling was limited to blood, and TCR repertoires in tissue likely differ from TCR repertoires in blood. Incomplete sequencing was indicated by rarefaction of sorted-subset datasets, despite the large sequencing depth. Clonotypes shared by all four sorted-subset donors showed higher generation probabilities than non-shared clonotypes. The small number of donors limited the genetic and exposure-history diversity represented. Sharing across several donors was observed for 4.5% to 6.5% of naive CD4, 3% to 3.5% of naive CD8, 2.3% of memory CD4, and over 0.3% of memory CD8 clonotypes. Pairwise subsampling led to the expectation that sequencing depth would affect the degree of clonotype sharing among donors.

TCR CDR3 regions were amplified from genomic DNA by multiplex PCR using the deep immunoSEQ assay. Genomic DNA extracted from each cell subset was distributed evenly over all wells of several immunoSEQ 96-well plates, and each plate served as one replicate. Each replicate PCR for sorted subsets received around 210 ng genomic DNA, equal to some 32,000 T cell genomes. Purified libraries were measured with a Qubit 3.0 fluorometer, size-checked on a Bioanalyzer 2100, and measured again with the KAPA Library Quantification kit. Every immunoSEQ 96-well plate was sequenced on a dedicated single-read 150-cycle Illumina NextSeq 550 flow cell. The authors' pipeline ran thus. The immunoSEQ output contained only junctional sequences without quality scores, so filtering could not match that applied to full-length reads. To assign V/J genes and CDR3, sequences were annotated using PyIR, a Python wrapper for IgBLAST v1.9, with IMGT germline references. Reads with weak V/J assignments (E-value above 1e-6), missing CDR3, stop codons, out-of-frame junctions, or ambiguous translated residues were removed. V3J clonotypes were defined by identical inferred V gene, J gene, and CDR3 amino acid sequence. To compute the percentage overlap between repertoires, the number of shared unique clonotypes was divided by the size of the smaller repertoire. Repertoire richness was assessed with RTK rarefaction, the Chao1 estimator, and Recon v2.1 estimates of unobserved clonotypes. OLGA was used to compute generation probabilities for all TCRbeta clonotypes that the gDNA method yielded from several donors. Entries here come from immuneACCESS through TCRdb and include only in-frame sequences with V and J called. Some clones fail to appear in such tables; in the studies checked, an unresolved V gene covers under half of the shortfall, and the cause of the remainder is unknown. Clone size and the V and J calls come from that table; the DNA yielded D and trimming. The table for this sample lists fewer than 200,000 clones; approximately 60% of them were counted only once. The ten largest account for about 10% of the sample.

Points on this clone: This receptor's antigen is unknown. No base-level quality is on record; no much larger clone is a single base apart.

The germline V gene specifies SGHRS as CDR1 and YFSETQ as CDR2. Compared with germline, V lacks 4 bases and J lacks 7 bases; bases without a gene match: 6. Including cysteine and phenylalanine, the CDR3 has 14 amino acids. The retained sequence is limited to the CDR3, 42 bases, with the frame set at the first base. Donors were healthy HIV-negative adults with no recently reported acute infections or vaccinations. Every donor was a Caucasian adult residing in Nashville, Tennessee, USA. CD4+ T cells were enriched through magnetic negative selection, after which naive cells were positively selected on CD45RA and the remaining negative fraction served as the memory subset. After blood collection by leukapheresis, PBMCs were isolated using Ficoll-Histopaque density gradient centrifugation and then cryopreserved in the vapor phase of liquid nitrogen. Purity and quantity of every magnetically sorted T cell population were checked by analytical flow cytometry. Each sorted fraction had its genomic DNA isolated and then quantified by UV absorbance on a Nanodrop 2000c.

The sequence joins TRBV5-1 to TRBJ1-4; 8 bases in the junction line up with TRBD1. The sequenced material came from memory CD4+ T cells sorted from blood. The cell subset or site label, as the study defines it: CD45RA-negative fraction. This receptor was obtained from a man aged 25-45 years in good health. The base sequence is TGCGCCAGCAGCCCAGACAGGGGAAGTGAAAAACTGTTTTTT. Protein translation: CASSPDRGSEKLFF.